The source of this T cell receptor beta chain is a study of blood T cell repertoires in COVID-19. About the study: Some COVID-19 samples were acute and others convalescent; all came from the United States, Italy and Spain. PBMCs, B-cell-depleted T cells, or T cells were the source of the cDNA or gDNA that made up the material.

Per the original data handling: Estimated nucleated cell counts came from reference gene primer amplification. Sequencing was performed with immunoSEQ multiplex PCR; in TCRdb, only in-frame clones are kept and a portion is missing. Clonal size and the V and J genes are those of that table, whereas D and trimming came from the DNA. This table holds approximately 25,000 clones, about four fifths found once. Followed over time, Seattle patients had been enrolled while infection was active. This clone was seen only a few times. Trimming removed 1 base at V and 13 bases at J, with 16 bases between. Germline V gene lookup returns CDR1 KGHDR and CDR2 SFDVKD. The CDR3 spans 14 residues.

This receptor was obtained from a middle-aged man with COVID-19, enrolled during active disease. The sequencing sample was made of peripheral blood. The gene calls are TRBV24-1 and TRBJ2-1; possible D gene TRBD2, 6 bases. The CDR3 DNA follows: TGTGCCACCAGTGATTTAGGGCTAGCGAACTCCCAGTTCTTC. It codes for CATSDLGLANSQFF.